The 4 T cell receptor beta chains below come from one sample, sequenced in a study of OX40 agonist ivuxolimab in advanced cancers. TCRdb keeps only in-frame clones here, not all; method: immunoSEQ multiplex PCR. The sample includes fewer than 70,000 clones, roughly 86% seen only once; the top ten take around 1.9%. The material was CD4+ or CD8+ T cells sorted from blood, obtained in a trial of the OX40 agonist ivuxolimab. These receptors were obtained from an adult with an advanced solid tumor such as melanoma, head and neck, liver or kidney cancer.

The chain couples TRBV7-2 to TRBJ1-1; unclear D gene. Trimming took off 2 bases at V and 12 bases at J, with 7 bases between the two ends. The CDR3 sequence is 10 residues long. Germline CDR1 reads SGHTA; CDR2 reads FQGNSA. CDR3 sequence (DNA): TGTGCCAGCAGCTTACTCATCCCTTTCTTT. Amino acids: CASSLLIPFF.

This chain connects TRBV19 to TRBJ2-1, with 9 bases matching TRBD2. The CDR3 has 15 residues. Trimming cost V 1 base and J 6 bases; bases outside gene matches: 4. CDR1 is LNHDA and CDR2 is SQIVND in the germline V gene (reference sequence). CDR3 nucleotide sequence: TGTGCCAGTAGTATAGGGCTAGCGGGACGCAATGAGCAGTTCTTC. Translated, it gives CASSIGLAGRNEQFF.

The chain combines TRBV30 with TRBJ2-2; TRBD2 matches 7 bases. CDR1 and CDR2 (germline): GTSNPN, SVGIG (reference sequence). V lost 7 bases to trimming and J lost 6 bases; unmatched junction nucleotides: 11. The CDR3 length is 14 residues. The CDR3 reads CASTVGTTPGELFF. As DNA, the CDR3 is TGTGCCTCAACGGTCGGGACTACACCCGGGGAGCTGTTTTTT.

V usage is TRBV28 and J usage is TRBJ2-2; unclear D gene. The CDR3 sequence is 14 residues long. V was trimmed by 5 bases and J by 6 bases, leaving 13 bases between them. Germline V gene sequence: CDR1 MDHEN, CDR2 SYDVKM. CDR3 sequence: CASSPHTSPGELFF. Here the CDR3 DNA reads TGTGCCAGCAGTCCTCACACGAGCCCCGGGGAGCTGTTTTTT.